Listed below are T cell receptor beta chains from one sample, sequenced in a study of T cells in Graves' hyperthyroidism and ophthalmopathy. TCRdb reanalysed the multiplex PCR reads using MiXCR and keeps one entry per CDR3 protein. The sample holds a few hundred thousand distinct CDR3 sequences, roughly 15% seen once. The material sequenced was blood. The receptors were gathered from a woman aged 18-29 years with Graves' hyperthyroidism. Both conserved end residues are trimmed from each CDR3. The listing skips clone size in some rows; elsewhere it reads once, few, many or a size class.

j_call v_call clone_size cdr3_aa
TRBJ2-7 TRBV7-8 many ASSLEQTITSPTTYEQY
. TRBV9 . ASSLYSYNEQY
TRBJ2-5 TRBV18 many ASSPPGQGETQY
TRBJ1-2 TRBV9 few ASSVGARANYGYT
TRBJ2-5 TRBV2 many ASSANAGYGGETQY
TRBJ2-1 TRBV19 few ASSIDQGQGSSYNEQF
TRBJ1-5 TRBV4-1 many ASSQETLDSNSNQPQH
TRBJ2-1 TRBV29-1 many SVANNEQF
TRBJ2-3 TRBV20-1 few SASGTSGDPDTQY
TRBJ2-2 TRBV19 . ASTAGDVNTGELF
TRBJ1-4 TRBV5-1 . ASSSGTGGREKLF
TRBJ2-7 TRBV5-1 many ASSLEGGSYEQY
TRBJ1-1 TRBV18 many ASSALSQAGEAF
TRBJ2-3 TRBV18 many ASSPLSTDTQY
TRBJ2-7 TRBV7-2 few ASSLDGAGEQY
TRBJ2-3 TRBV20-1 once SAGAGSRDRTDTQY
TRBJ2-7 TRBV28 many ASSTSGRPYEQY
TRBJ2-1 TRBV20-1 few SARDERRRSGSYNEQF
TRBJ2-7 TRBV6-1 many ASSARDLSSYEQY
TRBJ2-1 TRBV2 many ASSVVAGGPGEQF
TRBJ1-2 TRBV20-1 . SASTGVGYT
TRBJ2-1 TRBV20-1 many SARDWYGLAGGQYEQF
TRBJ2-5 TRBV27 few ASSLSAGGFVGTQY
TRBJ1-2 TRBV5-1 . ASSETTGVGYT
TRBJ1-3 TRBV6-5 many ASSYSGQLSGNTIY
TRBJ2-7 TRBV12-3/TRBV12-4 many ASSPGLAGVSSYEQY
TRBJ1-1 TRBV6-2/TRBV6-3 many ASSYSSGQLNTEAF
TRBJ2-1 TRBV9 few ASSAGTGNYNEQF
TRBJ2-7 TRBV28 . ASRPTSVSYEQY
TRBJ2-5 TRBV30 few AWSPSGGGAETQY
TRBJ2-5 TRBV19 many ASSNRGSSETQY
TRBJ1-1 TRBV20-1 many SARDPGPGRTEAF
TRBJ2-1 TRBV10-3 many AISESVDPDGRSNNEQF
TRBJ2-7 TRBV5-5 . ASSLETRDLEQY
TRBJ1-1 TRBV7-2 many ASSSEGNTEAF
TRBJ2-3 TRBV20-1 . SARLAGGADTQY
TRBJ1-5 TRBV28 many ASRKYRDQPQH
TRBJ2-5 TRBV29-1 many SVLPGTQETQY
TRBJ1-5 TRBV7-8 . ASSPWVGDRNQPQH
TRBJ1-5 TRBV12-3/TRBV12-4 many ASTRDRNSNQPQH
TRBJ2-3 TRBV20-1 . SARDPQGSTDTQY
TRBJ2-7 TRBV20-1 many SARAGAGTVYEQY
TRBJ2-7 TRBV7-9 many ASSLSGEQY
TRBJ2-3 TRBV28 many ASTLAGLDTDTQY
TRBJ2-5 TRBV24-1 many ATSDISGSKETQY
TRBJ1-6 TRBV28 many ASSTLTGVGSPLH
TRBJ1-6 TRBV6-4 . ASSGRGGSPLH
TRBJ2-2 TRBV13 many ASSHQEGTGELF
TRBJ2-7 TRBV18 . ASSPKEGFYEQY
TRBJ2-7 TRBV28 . ASRGATYEQY
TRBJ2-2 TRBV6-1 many ASSRDGPTNTGELF